The source of this TCR beta chain is a study of tumor-infiltrating lymphocytes in localized non-small cell lung cancer. Across the study: Some samples were collected after neoadjuvant chemotherapy; smokers, never-smokers and several histologies were included.

Method: immunoSEQ multiplex PCR; TCRdb's copy keeps in-frame clones and lacks some. The sample yields fewer than 20,000 clones, approximately 69% seen once. Germline CDR1 SGHNT, CDR2 YYREEE (reference sequence). Trimming shortened V by 2 bases and J by 1 base, and 7 bases separated the two germline ends. This CDR3 region has 14 residues. The receptor was derived from a human donor with non-small cell lung cancer. Specimen: lung tumor tissue. The chain is built from TRBV5-4 and TRBJ2-1; the D is unclear. In DNA form, the CDR3 reads TGTGCCAGCAGCTTCGTAAAGTCCTACAATGAGCAGTTCTTC. Its translation: CASSFVKSYNEQFF.